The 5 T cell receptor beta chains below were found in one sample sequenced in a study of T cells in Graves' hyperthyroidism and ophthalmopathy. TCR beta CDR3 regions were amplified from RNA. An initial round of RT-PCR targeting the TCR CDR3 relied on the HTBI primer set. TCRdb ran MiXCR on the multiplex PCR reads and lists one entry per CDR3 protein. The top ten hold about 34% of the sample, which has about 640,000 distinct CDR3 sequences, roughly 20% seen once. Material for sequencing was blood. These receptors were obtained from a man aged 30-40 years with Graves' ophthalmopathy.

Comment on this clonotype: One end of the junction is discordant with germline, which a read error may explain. This CDR3 is CASSSPQGAVADTQYF. CDR3 nucleotide sequence: TGTGCCAGCAGCTCCCCGCAGGGGGCCGTAGCAGATACGCAGTATTTT. The chain links TRBV5-1 to TRBJ2-3, with TRBD1 matching 8 bases. Germline V gene lookup returns CDR1 SGHRS and CDR2 YFSETQ. The CDR3 length is 16 residues.

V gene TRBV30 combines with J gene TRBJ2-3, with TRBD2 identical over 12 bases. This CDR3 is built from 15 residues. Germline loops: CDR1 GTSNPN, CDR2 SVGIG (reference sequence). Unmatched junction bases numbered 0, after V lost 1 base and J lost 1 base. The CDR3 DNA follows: TGTGCCTGGAGTGGACTAGCGGGAGGCACAGATACGCAGTATTTT. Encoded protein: CAWSGLAGGTDTQYF.

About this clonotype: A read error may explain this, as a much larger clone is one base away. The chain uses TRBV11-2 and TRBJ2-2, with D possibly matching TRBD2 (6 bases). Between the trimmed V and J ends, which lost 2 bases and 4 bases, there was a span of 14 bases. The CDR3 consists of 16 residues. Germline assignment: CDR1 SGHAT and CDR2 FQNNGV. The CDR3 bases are TGTGCCAGCAGCTTAACCGGGACTGGCGGCACCGGGGAGCTGTTTTTT. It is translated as CASSLTGTGGTGELFF.

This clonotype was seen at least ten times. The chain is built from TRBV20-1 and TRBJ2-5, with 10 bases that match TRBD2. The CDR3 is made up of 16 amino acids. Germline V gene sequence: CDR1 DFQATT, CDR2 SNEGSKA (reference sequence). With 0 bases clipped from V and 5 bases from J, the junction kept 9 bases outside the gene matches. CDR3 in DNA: TGCAGTGCTAGAGATCGCCTAGCGGGAGTACAGGAGACCCAGTACTTC. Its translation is CSARDRLAGVQETQYF.

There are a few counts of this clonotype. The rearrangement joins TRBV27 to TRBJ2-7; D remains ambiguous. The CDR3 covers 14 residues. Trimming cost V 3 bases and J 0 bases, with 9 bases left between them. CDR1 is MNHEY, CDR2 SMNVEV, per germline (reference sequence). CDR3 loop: CASSFASSSYEQYF. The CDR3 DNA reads TGTGCCAGCAGTTTTGCGAGTAGCTCCTACGAGCAGTACTTC.